The sequence of this T cell receptor (beta chain) was determined in a study of response to subunit inactivated influenza vaccine. The trim removed 0 bases at V and 4 bases at J, leaving 9 bases unmatched. This CDR3 spans 16 amino acids. Germline CDR1 is MGHRA and CDR2 is YSYEKL. TCRdb passed the RT-PCR reads through MiXCR, listing each CDR3 protein once. This sample has 500,000 to 650,000 distinct CDR3 sequences, with about 7.6% found just once. Study-wide findings and caveats: Authors suggested each seasonal influenza vaccination recruits few new T cells.

About this clonotype itself: The antigen is not known.

Sample: PBMCs from blood, taken less than 30 months after vaccination. The V and J genes are TRBV4-1 and TRBJ2-7; 7 nucleotides line up with TRBD1. This clonotype was sampled from a man between 50 and 69 years old who received an inactivated influenza vaccine. The CDR3 bases are TGCGCCAGCAGCCAAGATCCGGGACAGCTGATTTACGAGCAGTACTTC. Translating gives CASSQDPGQLIYEQYF.